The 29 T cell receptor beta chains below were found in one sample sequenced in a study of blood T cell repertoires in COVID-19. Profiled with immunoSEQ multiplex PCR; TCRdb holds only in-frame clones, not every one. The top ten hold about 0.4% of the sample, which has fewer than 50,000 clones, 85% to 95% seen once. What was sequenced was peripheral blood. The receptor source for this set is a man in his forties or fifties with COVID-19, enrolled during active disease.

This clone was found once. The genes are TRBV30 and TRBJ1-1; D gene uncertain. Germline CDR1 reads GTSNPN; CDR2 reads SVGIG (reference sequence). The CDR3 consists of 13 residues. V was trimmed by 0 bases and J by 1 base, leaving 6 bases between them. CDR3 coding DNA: TGTGCCTGGAGTGTTCGGGAGAACACTGAAGCTTTCTTT. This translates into CAWSVRENTEAFF.

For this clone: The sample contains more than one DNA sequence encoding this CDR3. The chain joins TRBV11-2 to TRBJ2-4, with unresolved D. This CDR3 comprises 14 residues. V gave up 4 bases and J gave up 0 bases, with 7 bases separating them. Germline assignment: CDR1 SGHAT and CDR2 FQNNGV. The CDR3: CASSSRLAKNIQYF. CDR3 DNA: TGTGCCAGCAGCTCGAGGTTAGCCAAAAACATTCAGTACTTC. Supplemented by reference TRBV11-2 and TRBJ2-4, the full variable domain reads EAGVAQSPRYKIIEKRQSVAFWCNPISGHATLYWYQQILGQGPKLLIQFQNNGVVDDSQLPKDRFSAERLKGVDSTLKIQPAKLEDSAVYLCASSSRLAKNIQYFGAGTRLSVL.

The CDR3 sequence: CASLLRDRGLGAFF. In nucleotides, the CDR3 is TGTGCCAGCTTGTTAAGGGACAGGGGGCTCGGAGCTTTCTTT. V is TRBV3-1 (or the pseudogene TRBV3-2) and J is TRBJ1-1, with 12 positions matching TRBD1. Trimming cost V 8 bases and J 10 bases; bases outside gene matches: 11. CDR1 LGHDT and CDR2 YNNKEL come from the germline V gene (reference sequence). The CDR3 is made up of 14 amino acids.

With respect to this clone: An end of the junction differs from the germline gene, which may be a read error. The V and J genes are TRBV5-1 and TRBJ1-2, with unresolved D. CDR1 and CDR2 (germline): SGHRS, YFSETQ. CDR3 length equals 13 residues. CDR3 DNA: TGCGCCAGCAGCTTGGGTGGGAGTCGTGATTTTGTCTTC. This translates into CASSLGGSRDFVF.

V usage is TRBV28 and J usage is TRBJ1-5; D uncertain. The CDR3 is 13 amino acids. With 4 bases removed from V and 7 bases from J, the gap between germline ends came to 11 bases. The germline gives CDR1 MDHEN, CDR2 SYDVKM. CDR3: CASSSFLEQPQHF. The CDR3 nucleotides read TGTGCCAGCAGTTCCTTTTTAGAACAGCCCCAGCATTTT.

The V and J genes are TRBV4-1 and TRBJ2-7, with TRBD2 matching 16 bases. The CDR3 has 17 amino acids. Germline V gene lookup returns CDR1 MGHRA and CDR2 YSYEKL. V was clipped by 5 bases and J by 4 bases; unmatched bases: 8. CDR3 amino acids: CASSYGTSGRAGYEQYF. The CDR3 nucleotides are TGCGCCAGCAGCTATGGGACTAGCGGGAGGGCCGGGTACGAGCAGTACTTC.

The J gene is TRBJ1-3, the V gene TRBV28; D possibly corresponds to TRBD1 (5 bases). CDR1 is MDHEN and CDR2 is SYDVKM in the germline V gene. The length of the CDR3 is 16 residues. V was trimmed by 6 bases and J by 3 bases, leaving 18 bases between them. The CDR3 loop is CASRPPGGEDGNTIYF. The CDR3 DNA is TGTGCCAGCAGGCCCCCGGGGGGGGAGGATGGAAACACCATATATTTT.

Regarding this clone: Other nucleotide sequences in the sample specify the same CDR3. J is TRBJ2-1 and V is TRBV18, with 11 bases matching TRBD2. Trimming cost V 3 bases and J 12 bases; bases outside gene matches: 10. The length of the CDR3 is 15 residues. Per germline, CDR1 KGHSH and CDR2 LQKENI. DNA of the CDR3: TGTGCCAGCTCACCCCCAACTAGCGGGAGAGACGGGCAGTTCTTC. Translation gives CASSPPTSGRDGQFF.

CDR3 sequence: CASSVTGTSGAYEQYF. The CDR3 bases are TGCGCCAGCAGCGTGACCGGGACTAGCGGGGCCTACGAGCAGTACTTC. The chain links TRBV5-1 to TRBJ2-7, with 13 bases matching TRBD2. This CDR3 region has 16 residues. The V and J ends lost 4 bases and 2 bases, in that order; junction bases with no gene match: 6. Germline CDR1 SGHRS, CDR2 YFSETQ. Using reference TRBV5-1 and TRBJ2-7 for the parts outside the CDR3, the full variable domain is KAGVTQTPRYLIKTRGQQVTLSCSPISGHRSVSWYQQTPGQGLQFLFEYFSETQRNKGNFPGRFSGRQFSNSRSEMNVSTLELGDSALYLCASSVTGTSGAYEQYFGPGTRLTVT.

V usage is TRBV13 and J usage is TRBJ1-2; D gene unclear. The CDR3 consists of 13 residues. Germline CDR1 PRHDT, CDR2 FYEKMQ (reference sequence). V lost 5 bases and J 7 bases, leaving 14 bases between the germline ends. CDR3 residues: CASSPDGSGGYTF. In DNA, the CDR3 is TGTGCCAGCAGCCCCGACGGGAGCGGTGGCTACACCTTC.

CDR3 in DNA: TGTGCCAGCAGCTTTAACAGGGGGTCCTCTGGAAACACCATATATTTT. This translates into CASSFNRGSSGNTIYF. The V and J genes are TRBV7-9 and TRBJ1-3, with 8 bases matching TRBD1. V was pared by 3 bases and J by 0 bases, with 4 bases of the junction left unmatched. The CDR3 loop spans 16 amino acids. The germline V gene has CDR1 SEHNR and CDR2 FQNEAQ (reference sequence).

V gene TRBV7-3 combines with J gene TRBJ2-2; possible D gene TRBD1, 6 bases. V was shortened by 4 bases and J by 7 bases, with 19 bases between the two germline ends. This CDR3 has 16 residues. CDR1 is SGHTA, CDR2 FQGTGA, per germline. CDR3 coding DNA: TGTGCCAGCAGCTCCACCGACAGGATCGAGGGCGGGGAGCTGTTTTTT. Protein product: CASSSTDRIEGGELFF.

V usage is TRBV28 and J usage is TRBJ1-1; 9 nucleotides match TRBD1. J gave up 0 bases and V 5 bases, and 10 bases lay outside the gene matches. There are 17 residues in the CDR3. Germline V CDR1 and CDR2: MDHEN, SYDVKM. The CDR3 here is CASSLVPGQGLNTEAFF. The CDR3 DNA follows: TGTGCCAGCAGTCTCGTCCCGGGACAGGGACTGAACACTGAAGCTTTCTTT.

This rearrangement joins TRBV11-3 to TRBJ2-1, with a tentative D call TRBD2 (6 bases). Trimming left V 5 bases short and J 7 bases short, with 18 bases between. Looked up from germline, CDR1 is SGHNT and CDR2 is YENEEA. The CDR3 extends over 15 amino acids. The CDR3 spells CASSDGGAGWNEQFF. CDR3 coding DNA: TGTGCCAGCAGCGATGGCGGTGCGGGATGGAATGAGCAGTTCTTC.

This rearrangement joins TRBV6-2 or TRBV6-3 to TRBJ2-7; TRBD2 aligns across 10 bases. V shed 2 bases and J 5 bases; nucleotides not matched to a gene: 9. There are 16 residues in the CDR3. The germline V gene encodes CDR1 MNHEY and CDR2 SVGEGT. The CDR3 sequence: CASSYAASGSTNEQYF. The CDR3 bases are TGTGCCAGCAGTTACGCCGCTAGCGGGAGCACGAACGAGCAGTACTTC.

The chain's CDR3 is CASSYSEEKSYNEQFF. The DNA of the CDR3 is TGTGCCAGCAGTTACTCGGAGGAGAAGTCCTACAATGAGCAGTTCTTC. The chain is built from TRBV6-5 and TRBJ2-1, with a weak D call TRBD2 (5 bases). V gave up 0 bases and J gave up 1 base, with 10 bases separating them. The CDR3 runs to 16 residues. The germline CDR1 and CDR2 sequences are MNHEY and SVGAGI.

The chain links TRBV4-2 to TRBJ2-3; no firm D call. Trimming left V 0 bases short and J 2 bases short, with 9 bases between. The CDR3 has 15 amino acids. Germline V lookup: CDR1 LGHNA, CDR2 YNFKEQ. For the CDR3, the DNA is TGTGCCAGCAGCCAAGACATGCCTACCACAGATACGCAGTATTTT. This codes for CASSQDMPTTDTQYF.

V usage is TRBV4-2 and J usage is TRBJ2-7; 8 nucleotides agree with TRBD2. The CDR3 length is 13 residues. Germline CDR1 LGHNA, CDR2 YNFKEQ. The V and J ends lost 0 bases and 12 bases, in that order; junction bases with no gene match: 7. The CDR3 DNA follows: TGTGCCAGCAGCCAAGAATTGAGCGGGAGTGTGTACTTC. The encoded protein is CASSQELSGSVYF.

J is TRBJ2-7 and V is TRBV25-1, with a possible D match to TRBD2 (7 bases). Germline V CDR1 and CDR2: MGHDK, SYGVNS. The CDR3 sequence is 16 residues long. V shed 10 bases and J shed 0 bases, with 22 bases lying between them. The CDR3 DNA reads TGTGCCATCAGAAGGAAGGGGGGGACCTTCTCCTACGAGCAGTACTTC. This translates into CAIRRKGGTFSYEQYF.

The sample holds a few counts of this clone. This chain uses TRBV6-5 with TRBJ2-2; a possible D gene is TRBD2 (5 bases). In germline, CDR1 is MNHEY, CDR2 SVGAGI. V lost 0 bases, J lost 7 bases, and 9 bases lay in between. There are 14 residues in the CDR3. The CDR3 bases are TGTGCCAGCAGTTACTCGAGGGCATACGGGGAGCTGTTTTTT. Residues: CASSYSRAYGELFF.

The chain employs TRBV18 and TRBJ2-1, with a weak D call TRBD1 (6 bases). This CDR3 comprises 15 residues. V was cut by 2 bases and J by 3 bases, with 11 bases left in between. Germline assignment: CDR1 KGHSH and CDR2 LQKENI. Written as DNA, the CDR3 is TGTGCCAGCTCACCATCTCAGGGACACTACAATGAGCAGTTCTTC. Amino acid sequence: CASSPSQGHYNEQFF.

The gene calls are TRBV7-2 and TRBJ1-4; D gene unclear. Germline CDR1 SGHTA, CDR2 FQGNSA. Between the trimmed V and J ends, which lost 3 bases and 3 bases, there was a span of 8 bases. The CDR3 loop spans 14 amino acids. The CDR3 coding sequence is TGTGCCAGCAGCTTCACAACAGCTAATGAAAAACTGTTTTTT. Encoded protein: CASSFTTANEKLFF.

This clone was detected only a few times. CDR3 in DNA: TGCGCCAGCAGCTTGGGGGACAGCCCAAATCAGCCCCAGCATTTT. Its protein product is CASSLGDSPNQPQHF. The chain links TRBV5-1 to TRBJ1-5; 7 bases line up with TRBD1. Germline CDR1 reads SGHRS; CDR2 reads YFSETQ. The CDR3 is 15 residues long. V lost 0 bases and J lost 4; bases outside the gene matches: 4.

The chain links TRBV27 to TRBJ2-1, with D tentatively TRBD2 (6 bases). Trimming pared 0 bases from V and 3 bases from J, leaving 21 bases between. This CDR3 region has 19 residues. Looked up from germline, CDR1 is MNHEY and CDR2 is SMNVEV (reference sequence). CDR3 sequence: CASSLSRDFQELLYNEQFF. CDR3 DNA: TGTGCCAGCAGTTTATCGAGGGACTTTCAGGAGCTCCTCTACAATGAGCAGTTCTTC.

The CDR3 loop reads CASTGREDTQYF. As DNA, the CDR3 is TGTGCCAGCACTGGGAGGGAAGATACGCAGTATTTT. This chain joins TRBV7-9 and TRBJ2-3; 7 bases match TRBD2. CDR1 is SEHNR and CDR2 is FQNEAQ in the germline V gene (reference sequence). V was pared by 7 bases and J by 5 bases, with 3 bases of the junction left unmatched. The CDR3 has 12 residues.

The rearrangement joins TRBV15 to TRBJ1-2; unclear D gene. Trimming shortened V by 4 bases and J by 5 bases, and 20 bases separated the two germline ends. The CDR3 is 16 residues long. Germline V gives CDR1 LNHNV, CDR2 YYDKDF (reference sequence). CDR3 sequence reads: CATSTSQYTGGYGYTF. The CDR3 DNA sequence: TGTGCCACCAGCACCTCCCAATATACGGGAGGGTATGGCTACACCTTC.

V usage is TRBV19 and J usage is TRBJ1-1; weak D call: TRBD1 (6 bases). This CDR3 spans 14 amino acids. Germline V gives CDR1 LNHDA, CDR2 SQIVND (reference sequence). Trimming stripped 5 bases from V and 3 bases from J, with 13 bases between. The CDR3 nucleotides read TGTGCCAGTAGTCTTCGCTCAGGGGACACTGAAGCTTTCTTT. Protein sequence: CASSLRSGDTEAFF.

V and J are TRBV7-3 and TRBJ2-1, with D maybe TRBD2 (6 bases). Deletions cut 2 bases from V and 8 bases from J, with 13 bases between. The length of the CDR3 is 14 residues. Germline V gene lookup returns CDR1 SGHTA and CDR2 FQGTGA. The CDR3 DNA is TGTGCCAGCAGCTTACGTGCTAGCGCGGATGAGCAGTTCTTC. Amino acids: CASSLRASADEQFF.

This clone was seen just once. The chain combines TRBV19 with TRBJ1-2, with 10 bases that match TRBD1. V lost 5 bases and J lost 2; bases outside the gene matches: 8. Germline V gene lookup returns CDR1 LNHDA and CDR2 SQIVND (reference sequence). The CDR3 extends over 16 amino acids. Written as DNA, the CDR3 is TGTGCCAGTAGTCCTCACCCGGGACAGGGGAACTATGGCTACACCTTC. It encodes CASSPHPGQGNYGYTF.